The clone carrying this TCR beta chain has at least ten counts. The sample belongs to a study of human T cells and chemical hapten exposure. Time point given: patch test 1, 2 weeks after DPC sensitization. Treatment given: therapeutic diphenylcyclopropenone sensitization with weekly scalp DPC. TCRdb independently ran MiXCR on the RACE reads; one entry per CDR3 protein. The sample lists approximately 90,000 distinct CDR3 sequences; over 10% were seen once. Trimming removed 7 bases from V and 5 bases from J; junction bases left unmatched: 7. Per the germline V gene, CDR1 is SNHLY and CDR2 is FYNNEI. The CDR3 is made up of 14 amino acids.

The chain is built from TRBV2 and TRBJ2-2; 7 nucleotides align to TRBD1. Sequencing used whole blood, obtained in connection with sensitization to the hapten diphenylcyclopropenone (DPC). This sequence originates from a woman between 40 and 50 years old with alopecia areata. Some clones in this sample may be carry-over from other donors' samples. CDR3 nucleotides: TGTGCCAGCACGTCCAGGGGGAAAACCGGGGAGCTGTTTTTT. It encodes CASTSRGKTGELFF.